This TCR beta chain is from a study of shared clonotypes between healthy human individuals. General study results and limits: Naive subsets, compared against memory subsets, generally had larger estimated richness values.

Turning to this clone: Antigen unknown. The same CDR3 arises from other DNA sequences in this sample as well.

A CD45RA-negative memory subset and a CD45RA+ naive subset were separated from the CD4+ cells. The table came from immunoSEQ multiplex PCR; TCRdb's copy has only in-frame clones and leaves some out. Among about 2.4 million clones listed, 93% were seen once. The germline gives CDR1 MDHEN, CDR2 SYDVKM. V was clipped by 2 bases and J by 8 bases, with 6 bases between them. This CDR3 is built from 12 residues. The chain joins TRBV28 to TRBJ1-4; no clear D. The sequence was obtained from a man between 18 and 35 years old in good health. Some clones in this sample may be carry-over from other donors' samples. The specimen was naive CD4+ T cells from PBMCs. The subset: CD45RA+ positively selected. CDR3 nucleotides: TGTGCCAGCAGTTTAGTGAGGGAAAAACTGTTTTTT. Its translation is CASSLVREKLFF.